This T cell receptor beta chain was recorded in a study of early T cells in non-severe SARS-CoV-2 infection. The CDR3 length is 13 residues. CDR1 is SGHTA, CDR2 FQGNSA, per germline. The ends were cut back, 11 bases at V and 2 bases at J, with 15 bases in the middle. This clonotype came up a few times. The TCR library protocol attached unique molecular identifiers to the individual cDNA molecules. TCRdb recomputed calls from the 5' RACE reads with MiXCR, one row per CDR3 protein. In the table there are tens of thousands of distinct CDR3 sequences, 9.1% of which are singletons. The sequencing sample was made of whole blood. The receptor comes from an adult who was a healthcare worker with PCR-confirmed SARS-CoV-2 infection or an uninfected control (not recorded which). The rearrangement links TRBV7-2 to TRBJ2-5, with D maybe TRBD1 (5 bases). The DNA of the CDR3 is TGTGCCGTAGGTAGGGGATCTCAAGAGACCCAGTACTTC. Translated, it gives CAVGRGSQETQYF.